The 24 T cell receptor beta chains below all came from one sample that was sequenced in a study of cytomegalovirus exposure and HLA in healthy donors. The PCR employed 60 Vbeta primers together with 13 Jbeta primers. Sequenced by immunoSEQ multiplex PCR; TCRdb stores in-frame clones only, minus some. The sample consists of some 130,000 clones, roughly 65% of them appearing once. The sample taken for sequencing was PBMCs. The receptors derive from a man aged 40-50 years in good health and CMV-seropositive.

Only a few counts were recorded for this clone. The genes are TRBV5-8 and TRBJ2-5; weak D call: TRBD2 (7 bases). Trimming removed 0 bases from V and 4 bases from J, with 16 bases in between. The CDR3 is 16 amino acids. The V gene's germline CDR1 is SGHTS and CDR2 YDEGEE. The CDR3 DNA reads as TGTGCCAGCAGCTTGGGGGCGTCGGGGGGCGGAGAGACCCAGTACTTC. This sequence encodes CASSLGASGGGETQYF.

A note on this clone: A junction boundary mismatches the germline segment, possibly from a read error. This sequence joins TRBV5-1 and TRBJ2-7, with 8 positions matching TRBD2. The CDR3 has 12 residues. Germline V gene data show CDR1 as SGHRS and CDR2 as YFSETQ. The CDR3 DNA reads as TGCGCCAGCAGCCCCGCGGGAGGTGGGATGCACTTC. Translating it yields CASSPAGGGMHF. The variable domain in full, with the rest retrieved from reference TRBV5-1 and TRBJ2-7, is KAGVTQTPRYLIKTRGQQVTLSCSPISGHRSVSWYQQTPGQGLQFLFEYFSETQRNKGNFPGRFSGRQFSNSRSEMNVSTLELGDSALYLCASSPAGGGMHFGPGTRLTVT.

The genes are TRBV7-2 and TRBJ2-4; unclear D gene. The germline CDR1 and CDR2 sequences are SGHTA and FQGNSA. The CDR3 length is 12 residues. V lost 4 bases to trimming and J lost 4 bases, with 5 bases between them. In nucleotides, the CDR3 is TGTGCCAGCAGCTCGTCGAAAAACATTCAGTACTTC. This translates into CASSSSKNIQYF.

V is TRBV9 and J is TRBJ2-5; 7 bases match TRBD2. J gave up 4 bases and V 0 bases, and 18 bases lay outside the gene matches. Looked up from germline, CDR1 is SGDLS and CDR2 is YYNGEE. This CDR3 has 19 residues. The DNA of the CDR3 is TGTGCCAGCAGCGTAGGGTGGACTAGGCTCAACCGGCGGGCAGAGACCCAGTACTTC. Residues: CASSVGWTRLNRRAETQYF. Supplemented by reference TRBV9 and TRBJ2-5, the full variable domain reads DSGVTQTPKHLITATGQRVTLRCSPRSGDLSVYWYQQSLDQGLQFLIQYYNGEERAKGNILERFSAQQFPDLHSELNLSSLELGDSALYFCASSVGWTRLNRRAETQYFGPGTRLLVL.

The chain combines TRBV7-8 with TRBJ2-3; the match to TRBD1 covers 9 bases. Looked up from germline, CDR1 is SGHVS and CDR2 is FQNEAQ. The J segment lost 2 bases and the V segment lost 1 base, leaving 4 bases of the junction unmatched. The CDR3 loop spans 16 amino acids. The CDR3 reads CASSLDRDRATDTQYF. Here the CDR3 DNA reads TGTGCCAGCAGCTTAGACCGGGACAGGGCCACAGATACGCAGTATTTT.

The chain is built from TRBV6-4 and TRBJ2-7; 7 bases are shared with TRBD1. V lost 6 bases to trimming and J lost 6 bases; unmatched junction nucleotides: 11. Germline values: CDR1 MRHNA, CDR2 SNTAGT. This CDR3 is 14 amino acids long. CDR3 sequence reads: CASRPQTGFGEQYF. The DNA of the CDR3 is TGTGCCAGCAGACCTCAGACAGGGTTTGGCGAGCAGTACTTC.

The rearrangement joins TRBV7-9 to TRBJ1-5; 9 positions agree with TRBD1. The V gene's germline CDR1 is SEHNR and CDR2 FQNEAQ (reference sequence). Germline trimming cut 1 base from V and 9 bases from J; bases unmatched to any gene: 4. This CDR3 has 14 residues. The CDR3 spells CASSLGDRDGPQHF. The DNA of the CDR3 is TGTGCCAGCAGCTTAGGGGACAGGGACGGGCCCCAGCATTTT.

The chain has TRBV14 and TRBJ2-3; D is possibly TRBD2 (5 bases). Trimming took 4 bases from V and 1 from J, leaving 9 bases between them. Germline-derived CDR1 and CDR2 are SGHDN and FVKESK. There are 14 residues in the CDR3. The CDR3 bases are TGTGCCAGCAGCCGGGGTAGCGGCACAGATACGCAGTATTTT. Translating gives CASSRGSGTDTQYF.

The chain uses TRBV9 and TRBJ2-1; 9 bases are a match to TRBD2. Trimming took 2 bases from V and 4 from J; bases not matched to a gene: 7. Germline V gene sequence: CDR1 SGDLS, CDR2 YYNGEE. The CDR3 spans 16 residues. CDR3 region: CASSVLAGIQYNEQFF. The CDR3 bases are TGTGCCAGCAGCGTGCTAGCGGGGATCCAGTACAATGAGCAGTTCTTC.

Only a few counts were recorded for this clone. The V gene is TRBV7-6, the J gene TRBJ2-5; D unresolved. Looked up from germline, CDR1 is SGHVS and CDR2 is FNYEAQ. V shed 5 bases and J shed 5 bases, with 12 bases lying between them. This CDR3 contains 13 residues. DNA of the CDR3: TGTGCCAGCAGCCCCGACTTTGGGGAGACCCAGTACTTC. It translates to CASSPDFGETQYF. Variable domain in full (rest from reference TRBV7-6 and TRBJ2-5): GAGVSQSPRYKVTKRGQDVALRCDPISGHVSLYWYRQALGQGPEFLTYFNYEAQQDKSGLPNDRFSAERPEGSISTLTIQRTEQRDSAMYRCASSPDFGETQYFGPGTRLLVL.

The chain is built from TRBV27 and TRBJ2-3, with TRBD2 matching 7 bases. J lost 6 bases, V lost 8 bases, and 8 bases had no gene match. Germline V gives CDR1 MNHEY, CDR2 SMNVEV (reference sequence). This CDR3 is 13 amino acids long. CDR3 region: CASVSLGGDTQYF. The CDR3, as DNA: TGTGCCAGCGTAAGCCTGGGGGGGGATACGCAGTATTTT.

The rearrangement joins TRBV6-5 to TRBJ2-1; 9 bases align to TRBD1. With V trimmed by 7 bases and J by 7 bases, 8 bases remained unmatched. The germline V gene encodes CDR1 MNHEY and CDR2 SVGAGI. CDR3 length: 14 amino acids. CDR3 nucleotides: TGTGCCAGCACTGACAGGGGGGACGGGAATGAGCAGTTCTTC. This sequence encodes CASTDRGDGNEQFF.

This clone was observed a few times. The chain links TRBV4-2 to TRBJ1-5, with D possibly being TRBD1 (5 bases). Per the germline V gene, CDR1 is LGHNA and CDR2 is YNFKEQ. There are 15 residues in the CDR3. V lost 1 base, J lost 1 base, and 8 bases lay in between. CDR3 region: CASSQAGVSNQPQHF. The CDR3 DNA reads TGTGCCAGCAGCCAAGCGGGGGTGAGCAATCAGCCCCAGCATTTT.

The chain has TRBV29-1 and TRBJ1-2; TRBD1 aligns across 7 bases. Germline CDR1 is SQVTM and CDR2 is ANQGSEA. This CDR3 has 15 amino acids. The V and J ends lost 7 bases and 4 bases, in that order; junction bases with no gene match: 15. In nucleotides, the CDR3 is TGCAGCGCCAGAGTACAGGGGTCTCAGACCTATGGCTACACCTTC. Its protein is CSARVQGSQTYGYTF.

CDR3 protein: CASSVTVNNEKLFF. The CDR3 nucleotides are TGTGCCAGCAGCGTGACAGTTAATAATGAAAAACTGTTTTTT. The chain is built from TRBV7-9 and TRBJ1-4; possibly TRBD1 for D (5 bases). The germline V gene encodes CDR1 SEHNR and CDR2 FQNEAQ (reference sequence). The CDR3 covers 14 residues. V lost 5 bases to trimming and J lost 4 bases, with 11 bases between them.

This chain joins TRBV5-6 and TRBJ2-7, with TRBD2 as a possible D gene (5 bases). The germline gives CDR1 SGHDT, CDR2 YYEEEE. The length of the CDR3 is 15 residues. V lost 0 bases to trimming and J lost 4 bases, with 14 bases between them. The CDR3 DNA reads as TGTGCCAGCAGCTTGGGGGCGGGCAGTGGGTACGAGCAGTACTTC. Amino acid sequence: CASSLGAGSGYEQYF.

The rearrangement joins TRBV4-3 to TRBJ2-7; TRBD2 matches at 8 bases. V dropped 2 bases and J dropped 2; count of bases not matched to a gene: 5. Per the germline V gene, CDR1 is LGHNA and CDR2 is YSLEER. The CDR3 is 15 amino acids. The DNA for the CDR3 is TGCGCCAGCAGCCAACAAATAGCGGGGACCTACGAGCAGTACTTC. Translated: CASSQQIAGTYEQYF.

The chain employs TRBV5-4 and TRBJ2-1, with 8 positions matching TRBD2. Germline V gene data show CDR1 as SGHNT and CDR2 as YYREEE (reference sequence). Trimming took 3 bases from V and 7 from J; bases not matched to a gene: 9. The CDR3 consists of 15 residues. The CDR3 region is CASSSAGEVRNEQFF. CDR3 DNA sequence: TGTGCCAGCAGCTCAGCGGGAGAAGTTAGGAATGAGCAGTTCTTC.

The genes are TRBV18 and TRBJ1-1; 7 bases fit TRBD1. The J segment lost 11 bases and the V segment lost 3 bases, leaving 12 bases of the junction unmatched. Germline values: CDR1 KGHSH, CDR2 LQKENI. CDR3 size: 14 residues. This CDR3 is CASSPLDRAAGAFF. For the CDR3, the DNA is TGTGCCAGCTCACCCCTCGACAGGGCCGCCGGCGCTTTCTTT.

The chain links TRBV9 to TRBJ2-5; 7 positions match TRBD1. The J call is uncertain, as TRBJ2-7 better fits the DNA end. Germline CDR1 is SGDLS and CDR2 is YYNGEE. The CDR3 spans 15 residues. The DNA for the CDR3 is TGTGCCAGCAGCCCCCGGACAGGAAGAATTAGCGAGCAGTACTTC. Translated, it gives CASSPRTGRISEQYF.

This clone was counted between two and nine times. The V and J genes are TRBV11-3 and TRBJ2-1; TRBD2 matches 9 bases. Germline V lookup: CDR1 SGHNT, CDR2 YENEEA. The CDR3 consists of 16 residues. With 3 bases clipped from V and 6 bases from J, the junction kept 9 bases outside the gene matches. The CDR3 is CASSFVSSGIGNEQFF. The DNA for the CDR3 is TGTGCCAGCAGCTTCGTGTCTAGCGGGATTGGCAATGAGCAGTTCTTC.

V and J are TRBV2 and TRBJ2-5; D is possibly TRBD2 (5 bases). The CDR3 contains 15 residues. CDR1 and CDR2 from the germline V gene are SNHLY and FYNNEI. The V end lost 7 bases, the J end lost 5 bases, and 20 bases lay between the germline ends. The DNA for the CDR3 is TGTGCCAGCAAGCACCCGCGGGCGCAACATGAGACCCAGTACTTC. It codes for CASKHPRAQHETQYF.

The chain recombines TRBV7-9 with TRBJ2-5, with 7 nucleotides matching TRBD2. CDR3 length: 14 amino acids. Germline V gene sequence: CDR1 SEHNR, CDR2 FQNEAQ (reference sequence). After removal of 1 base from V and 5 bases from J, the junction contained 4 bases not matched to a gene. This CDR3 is CASSLGREQETQYF. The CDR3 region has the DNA TGTGCCAGCAGCTTAGGGCGGGAGCAGGAGACCCAGTACTTC.

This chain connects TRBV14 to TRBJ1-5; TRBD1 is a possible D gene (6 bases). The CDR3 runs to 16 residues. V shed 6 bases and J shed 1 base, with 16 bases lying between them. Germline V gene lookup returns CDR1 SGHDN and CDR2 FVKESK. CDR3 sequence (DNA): TGTGCCAGCAGACACAGCATAAGGGGGAGCAATCAGCCCCAGCATTTT. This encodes CASRHSIRGSNQPQHF.